This paragraph reports one T cell receptor beta chain. Its antigen is not identified. V was pared by 8 bases and J by 2 bases, with 15 bases between. The CDR3 is 14 residues long. The V gene's germline CDR1 is SEHNR and CDR2 FQNEAQ (reference sequence). The assay was immunoSEQ multiplex PCR, and TCRdb's table has in-frame clones only and misses some. The sample records 100,000 or so clones, around 91% being singletons. The sample belongs to a study of OX40 agonist ivuxolimab in advanced cancers. Study-wide context: Dose-escalation patients had hepatocellular carcinoma, melanoma, renal cell or head and neck cancer.

Study conclusions and caveats: Also showing low normalized T-cell clonal expansion were some of the nonresponders.

The investigators sampled blood at baseline, at cycle 4 day 1, and at cycle 7 day 1. The specimen was CD4+ or CD8+ T cells sorted from blood, collected in a trial of the OX40 agonist ivuxolimab. J is TRBJ1-1 and V is TRBV7-9; D is perhaps TRBD1 (5 bases). The TCR sequence derives from an adult with an advanced solid tumor such as melanoma, head and neck, liver or kidney cancer. CDR3 sequence (DNA): TGTGCCAGCGGGTCCCCAGGGATTAACACTGAAGCTTTCTTT. Its protein is CASGSPGINTEAFF.